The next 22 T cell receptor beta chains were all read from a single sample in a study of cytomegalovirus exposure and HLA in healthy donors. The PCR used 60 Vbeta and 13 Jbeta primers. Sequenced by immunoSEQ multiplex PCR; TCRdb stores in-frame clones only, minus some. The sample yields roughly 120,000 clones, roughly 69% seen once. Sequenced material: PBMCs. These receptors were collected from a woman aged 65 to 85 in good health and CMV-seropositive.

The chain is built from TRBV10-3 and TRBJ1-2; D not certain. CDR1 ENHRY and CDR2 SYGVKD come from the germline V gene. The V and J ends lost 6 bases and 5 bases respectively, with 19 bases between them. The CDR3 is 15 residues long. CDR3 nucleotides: TGTGCCATCAGCAGCACGGGTCAGTCCTTATATGGCTACACCTTC. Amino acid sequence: CAISSTGQSLYGYTF.

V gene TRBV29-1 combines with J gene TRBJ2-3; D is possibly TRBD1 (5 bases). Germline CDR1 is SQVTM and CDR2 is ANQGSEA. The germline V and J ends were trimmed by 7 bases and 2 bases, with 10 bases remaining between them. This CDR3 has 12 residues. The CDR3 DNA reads TGCAGCGGGGGCAGATACACAGATACGCAGTATTTT. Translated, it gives CSGGRYTDTQYF.

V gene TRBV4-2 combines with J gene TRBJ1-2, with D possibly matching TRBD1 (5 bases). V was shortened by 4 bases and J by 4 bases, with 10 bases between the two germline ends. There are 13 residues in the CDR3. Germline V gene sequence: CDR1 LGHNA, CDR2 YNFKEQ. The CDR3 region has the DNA TGTGCCAGCAGCCCGGGGGGGAGCTATGGCTACACCTTC. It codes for CASSPGGSYGYTF.

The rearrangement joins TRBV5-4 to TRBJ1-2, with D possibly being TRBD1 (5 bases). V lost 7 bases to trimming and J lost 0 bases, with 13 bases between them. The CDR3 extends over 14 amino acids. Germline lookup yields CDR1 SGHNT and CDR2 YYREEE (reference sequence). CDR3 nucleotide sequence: TGTGCCAGCCGTGGTGGGGGGTCTAACTATGGCTACACCTTC. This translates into CASRGGGSNYGYTF.

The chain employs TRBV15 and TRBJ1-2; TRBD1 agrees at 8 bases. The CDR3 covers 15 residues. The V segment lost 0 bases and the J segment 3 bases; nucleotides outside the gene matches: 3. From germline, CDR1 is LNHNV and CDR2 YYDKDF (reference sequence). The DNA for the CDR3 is TGTGCCACCAGCAGAGATAGGGGACAGGACTATGGCTACACCTTC. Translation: CATSRDRGQDYGYTF.

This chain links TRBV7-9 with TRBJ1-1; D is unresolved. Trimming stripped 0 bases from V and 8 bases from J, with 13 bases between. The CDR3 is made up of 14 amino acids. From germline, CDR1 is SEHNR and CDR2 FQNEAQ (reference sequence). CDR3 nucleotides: TGTGCCAGCAGCTTAGCGCTTGAGGGAAGAGAAGCTTTCTTT. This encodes CASSLALEGREAFF.

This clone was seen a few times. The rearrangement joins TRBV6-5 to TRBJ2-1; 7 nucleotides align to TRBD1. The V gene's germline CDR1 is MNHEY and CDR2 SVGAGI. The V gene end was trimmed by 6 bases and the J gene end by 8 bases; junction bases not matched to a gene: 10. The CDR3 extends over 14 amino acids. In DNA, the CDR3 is TGTGCCAGCAGACGAGACAGGGTAATACATGAGCAGTTCTTC. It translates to CASRRDRVIHEQFF.

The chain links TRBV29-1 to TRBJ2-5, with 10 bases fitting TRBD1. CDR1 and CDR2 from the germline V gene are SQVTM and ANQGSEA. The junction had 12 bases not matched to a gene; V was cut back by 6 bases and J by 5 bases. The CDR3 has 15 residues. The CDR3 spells CSVKEGQGRWETQYF. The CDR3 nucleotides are TGCAGCGTCAAAGAGGGACAGGGGCGCTGGGAGACCCAGTACTTC.

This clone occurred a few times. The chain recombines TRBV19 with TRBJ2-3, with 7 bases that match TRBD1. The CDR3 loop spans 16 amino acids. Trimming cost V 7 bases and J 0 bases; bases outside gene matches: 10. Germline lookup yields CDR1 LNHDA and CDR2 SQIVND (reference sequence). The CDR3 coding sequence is TGTGCCAGTACCCGCGGAGAGGGGGCAAGCACAGATACGCAGTATTTT. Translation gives CASTRGEGASTDTQYF.

Written as DNA, the CDR3 is TGTGCCAGCAGCCTAAATATTGAGCAGTTCTTC. Amino acid sequence: CASSLNIEQFF. The rearrangement joins TRBV7-2 to TRBJ2-1; no clear D gene. Germline-derived CDR1 and CDR2 are SGHTA and FQGNSA. With 5 bases removed from V and 9 bases from J, the gap between germline ends came to 8 bases. The CDR3 is 11 amino acids.

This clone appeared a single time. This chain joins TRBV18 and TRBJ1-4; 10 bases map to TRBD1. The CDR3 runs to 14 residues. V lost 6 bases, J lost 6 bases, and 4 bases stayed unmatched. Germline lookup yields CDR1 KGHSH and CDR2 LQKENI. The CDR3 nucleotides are TGTGCCAGCTCCCCGACAGGGGGCTATGAAAAACTGTTTTTT. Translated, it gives CASSPTGGYEKLFF.

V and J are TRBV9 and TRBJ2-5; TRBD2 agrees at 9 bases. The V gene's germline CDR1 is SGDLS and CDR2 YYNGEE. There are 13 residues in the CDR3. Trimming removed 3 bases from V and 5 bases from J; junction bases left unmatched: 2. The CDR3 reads CASSGGGGETQYF. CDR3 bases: TGTGCCAGCAGCGGCGGGGGGGGCGAGACCCAGTACTTC.

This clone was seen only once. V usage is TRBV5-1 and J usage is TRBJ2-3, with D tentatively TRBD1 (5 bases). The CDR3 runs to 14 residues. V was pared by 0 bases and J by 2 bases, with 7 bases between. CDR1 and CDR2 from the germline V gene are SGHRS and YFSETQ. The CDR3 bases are TGCGCCAGCAGCTTGGCAGGGAACACAGATACGCAGTATTTT. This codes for CASSLAGNTDTQYF.

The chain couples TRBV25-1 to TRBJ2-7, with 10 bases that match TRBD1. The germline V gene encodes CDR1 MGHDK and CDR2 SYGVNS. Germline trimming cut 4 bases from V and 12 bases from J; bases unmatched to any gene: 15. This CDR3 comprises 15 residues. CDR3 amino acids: CASSGLGQGTTMPYF. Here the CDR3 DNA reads TGTGCCAGCAGTGGTTTGGGACAGGGGACTACTATGCCGTACTTC.

The CDR3 loop reads CASLGSNSYEQYF. In nucleotides, the CDR3 is TGCGCCAGTCTGGGCTCTAACTCCTACGAGCAGTACTTC. The chain has TRBV5-1 and TRBJ2-7; D gene uncertain. The CDR3 has 13 residues. From germline, CDR1 is SGHRS and CDR2 YFSETQ. The V gene lost 8 bases and the J gene lost 0 bases, with 12 bases spanning the gap.

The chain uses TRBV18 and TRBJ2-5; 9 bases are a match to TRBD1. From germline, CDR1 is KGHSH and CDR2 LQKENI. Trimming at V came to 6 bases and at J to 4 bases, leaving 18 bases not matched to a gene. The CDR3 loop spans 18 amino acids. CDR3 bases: TGTGCCAGCTCCCCGGAGGCACCCGGGACAGGGATAGGAGAGACCCAGTACTTC. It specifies CASSPEAPGTGIGETQYF. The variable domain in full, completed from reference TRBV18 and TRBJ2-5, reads NAGVMQNPRHLVRRRGQEARLRCSPMKGHSHVYWYRQLPEEGLKFMVYLQKENIIDESGMPKERFSAEFPKEGPSILRIQQVVRGDSAAYFCASSPEAPGTGIGETQYFGPGTRLLVL.

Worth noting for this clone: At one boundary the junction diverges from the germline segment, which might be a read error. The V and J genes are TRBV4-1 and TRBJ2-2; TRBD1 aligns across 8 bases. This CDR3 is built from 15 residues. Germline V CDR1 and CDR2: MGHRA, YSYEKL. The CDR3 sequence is CASSQGTGNTGELFF. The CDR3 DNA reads TGCGCCAGCAGCCAAGGGACAGGGAACACCGGGGAACTGTTTTTT.

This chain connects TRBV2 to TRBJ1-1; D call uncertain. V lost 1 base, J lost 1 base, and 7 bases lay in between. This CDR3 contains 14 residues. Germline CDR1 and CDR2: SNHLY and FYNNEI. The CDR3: CASSEVSPNTEAFF. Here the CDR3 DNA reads TGTGCCAGCAGTGAAGTCTCCCCGAACACTGAAGCTTTCTTT.

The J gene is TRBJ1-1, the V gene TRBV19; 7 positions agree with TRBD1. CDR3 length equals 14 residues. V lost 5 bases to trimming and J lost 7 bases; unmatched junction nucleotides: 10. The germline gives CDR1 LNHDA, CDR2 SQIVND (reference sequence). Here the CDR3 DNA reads TGTGCCAGTAGTCCCCTAGGGGGCCAGGTTGAAGCTTTCTTT. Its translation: CASSPLGGQVEAFF.

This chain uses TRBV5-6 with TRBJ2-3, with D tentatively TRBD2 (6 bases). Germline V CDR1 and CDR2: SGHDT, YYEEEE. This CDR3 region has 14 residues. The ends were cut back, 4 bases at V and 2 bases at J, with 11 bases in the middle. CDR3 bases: TGTGCCAGCAGCCCCGGGACTGCCACAGATACGCAGTATTTT. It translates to CASSPGTATDTQYF.

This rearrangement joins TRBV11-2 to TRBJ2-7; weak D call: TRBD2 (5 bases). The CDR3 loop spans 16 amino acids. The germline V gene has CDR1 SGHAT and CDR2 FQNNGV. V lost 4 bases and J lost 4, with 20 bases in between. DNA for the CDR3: TGTGCCAGCAGCTATATCCGCGGGCCGTCTAGTTACGAGCAGTACTTC. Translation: CASSYIRGPSSYEQYF.

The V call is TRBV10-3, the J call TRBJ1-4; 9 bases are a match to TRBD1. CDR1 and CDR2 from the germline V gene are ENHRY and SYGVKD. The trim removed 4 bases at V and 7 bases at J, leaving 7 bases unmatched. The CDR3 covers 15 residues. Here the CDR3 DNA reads TGTGCCATCAGTGGGGGACAGGGACAGTCTGAAAAACTGTTTTTT. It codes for CAISGGQGQSEKLFF.